The sequence of this T cell receptor (beta chain) was determined in a study of T-cell memory formation after mild COVID-19. Study information: For the most part, TCR clusters were specific to one donor.

Study results and limitations: The finding that pre-infection memory included some responding clones suggested that cross-reactive memory joined. Mainly in CM and EM were contracting CD4+ clones; CD8+ were in EMRA.

This clonotype occurred a few times. Its antigen is still unknown. Constant-segment primers served in 5'RACE that generated TCR alpha and TCR beta cDNA libraries bearing sample barcodes and UMIs. Each CDR3 protein is one row after TCRdb ran MiXCR on the 5' RACE reads. The sample lists hundreds of thousands of distinct CDR3 sequences; approximately 13% were seen once. V was cut by 0 bases and J by 2 bases, with 11 bases left in between. Germline-derived CDR1 and CDR2 are MNHEY and SVGAGI. This CDR3 is built from 16 residues. This clonotype was sampled from a man younger than 35 who had mild COVID-19 (a few samples of this study predate the infection). Cell type and time point are not known. The specimen sequenced was PBMCs or a T cell subset sorted from them (not recorded which). The genes are TRBV6-5 and TRBJ2-4, with a tentative D call TRBD2 (5 bases). DNA of the CDR3: TGTGCCAGCAGTTACTCTTCGGACTCTTCCAAAAACATTCAGTACTTC. Its protein is CASSYSSDSSKNIQYF.